The source of this T cell receptor (beta chain) is a study of control samples from healthy donors and cancer patients. Profiled with immunoSEQ multiplex PCR; TCRdb holds only in-frame clones, not every one. The sample holds 150,000 to 200,000 clones, roughly nine tenths seen once. Between the trimmed V and J ends, which lost 2 bases and 7 bases, there was a span of 5 bases. The CDR3 extends over 12 amino acids. Source material: blood. This TCR was sampled from a man younger than 45 in good health. The chain is built from TRBV12-3 or TRBV12-4 and TRBJ2-2; D call uncertain. In nucleotides, the CDR3 is TGTGCCAGCAGTTTATCCGGCGGGGAGCTGTTTTTT. It is translated as CASSLSGGELFF.